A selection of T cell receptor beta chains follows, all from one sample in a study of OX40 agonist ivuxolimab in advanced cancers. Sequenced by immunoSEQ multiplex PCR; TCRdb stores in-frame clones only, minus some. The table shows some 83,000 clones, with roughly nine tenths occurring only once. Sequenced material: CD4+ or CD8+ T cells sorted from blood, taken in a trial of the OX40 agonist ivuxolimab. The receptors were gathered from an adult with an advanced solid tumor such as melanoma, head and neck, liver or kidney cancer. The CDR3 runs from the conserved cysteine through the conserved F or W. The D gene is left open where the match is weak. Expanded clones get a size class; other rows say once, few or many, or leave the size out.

CDR3aa: CASSQWTATNEKLFF
CDR3nt: TGTGCCAGCAGCCAGTGGACCGCCACTAATGAAAAACTGTTTTTT
d_gene: -
v_gene: TRBV4-2
j_gene: TRBJ1-4
len: 15
abundance: -

CDR3aa: CASTRDPMSSYEQYF
CDR3nt: TGCGCCAGCACCCGTGACCCTATGAGCTCCTACGAGCAGTACTTC
d_gene: -
v_gene: TRBV5-1
j_gene: TRBJ2-7
len: 15
abundance: -

CDR3aa: CASSKKQGLETQYF
CDR3nt: TGTGCCAGCAGCAAAAAACAGGGCCTGGAGACCCAGTACTTC
d_gene: -
v_gene: TRBV7-6
j_gene: TRBJ2-5
len: 14
abundance: -

CDR3aa: CASSSSGTTDTQYF
CDR3nt: TGTGCCAGCAGCTCATCCGGGACTACAGATACGCAGTATTTT
d_gene: -
v_gene: TRBV7-9
j_gene: TRBJ2-3
len: 14
abundance: -

CDR3aa: CASSLFRLKGYGYTF
CDR3nt: TGTGCCAGCAGTTTATTTCGTCTCAAGGGCTATGGCTACACCTTC
d_gene: -
v_gene: TRBV28
j_gene: TRBJ1-2
len: 15
abundance: -

CDR3aa: CASSLNSGSYNEQFF
CDR3nt: TGTGCCAGCAGCTTAAACAGCGGGAGTTACAATGAGCAGTTCTTC
d_gene: TRBD2
v_gene: TRBV7-3
j_gene: TRBJ2-1
len: 15
abundance: few

CDR3aa: CASSPGRTNQPQHF
CDR3nt: TGTGCCAGCTCACCCGGTAGAACCAATCAGCCCCAGCATTTT
d_gene: -
v_gene: TRBV18
j_gene: TRBJ1-5
len: 14
abundance: -

CDR3aa: CASSVDGLTDGFF
CDR3nt: TGTGCCAGCAGCGTAGACGGGCTCACTGATGGGTTCTTC
d_gene: -
v_gene: TRBV9
j_gene: TRBJ2-1
len: 13
abundance: -

CDR3aa: CASSREATGTSTDTQYF
CDR3nt: TGTGCCAGTAGTAGGGAGGCTACAGGGACTAGCACAGATACGCAGTATTTT
d_gene: -
v_gene: TRBV19
j_gene: TRBJ2-3
len: 17
abundance: -

CDR3aa: CASSVGAGVGNEQFF
CDR3nt: TGTGCCAGCAGCGTAGGCGCGGGAGTAGGTAATGAGCAGTTCTTC
d_gene: TRBD2
v_gene: TRBV9
j_gene: TRBJ2-1
len: 15
abundance: -

CDR3aa: CASSQERGTSGRARSYEQYF
CDR3nt: TGCGCCAGCAGCCAAGAGAGGGGGACTAGCGGGAGGGCTAGGTCCTACGAGCAGTACTTC
d_gene: TRBD2
v_gene: TRBV4-3
j_gene: TRBJ2-7
len: 20
abundance: -

CDR3aa: CASSQFGVEAFF
CDR3nt: TGTGCCAGCAGCCAGTTCGGAGTTGAAGCTTTCTTT
d_gene: -
v_gene: TRBV7-2
j_gene: TRBJ1-1
len: 12
abundance: -

CDR3aa: CASSFTSRLEQFF
CDR3nt: TGTGCCAGCAGCTTCACAAGCAGACTTGAGCAGTTCTTC
d_gene: -
v_gene: TRBV7-2
j_gene: TRBJ2-1
len: 13
abundance: -

CDR3aa: CASSVGLGQGGGYTF
CDR3nt: TGTGCCAGCAGCGTAGGCCTCGGGCAGGGCGGGGGCTACACCTTC
d_gene: -
v_gene: TRBV9
j_gene: TRBJ1-2
len: 15
abundance: -

CDR3aa: CASSVGQEETQYF
CDR3nt: TGTGCCAGCAGCGTAGGGCAGGAAGAGACCCAGTACTTC
d_gene: -
v_gene: TRBV9
j_gene: TRBJ2-5
len: 13
abundance: -

CDR3aa: CASSYSHEQYF
CDR3nt: TGTGCCAGCAGTTACTCTCACGAGCAGTACTTC
d_gene: -
v_gene: TRBV6-5
j_gene: TRBJ2-7
len: 11
abundance: -

CDR3aa: CASSSGRGSYNEQFF
CDR3nt: TGTGCCAGCAGTAGCGGGAGAGGTTCCTACAATGAGCAGTTCTTC
d_gene: TRBD2
v_gene: TRBV2
j_gene: TRBJ2-1
len: 15
abundance: -

CDR3aa: CSVVSRVPDTQYF
CDR3nt: TGCAGCGTTGTAAGTAGAGTCCCAGATACGCAGTATTTT
d_gene: -
v_gene: TRBV29-1
j_gene: TRBJ2-3
len: 13
abundance: once

CDR3aa: CASSLWTSALCTEQFF
CDR3nt: TGTGCCAGCAGTTTGTGGACTAGCGCTCTCTGCACTGAGCAGTTCTTC
d_gene: TRBD2
v_gene: TRBV28
j_gene: TRBJ2-1
len: 16
abundance: -

CDR3aa: CASSSRTDGYTF
CDR3nt: TGTGCCAGCAGTTCCCGGACGGATGGCTACACCTTC
d_gene: -
v_gene: TRBV6-5
j_gene: TRBJ1-2
len: 12
abundance: -

CDR3aa: CASTGDQETQYF
CDR3nt: TGTGCCAGCACCGGGGACCAAGAGACCCAGTACTTC
d_gene: -
v_gene: TRBV28
j_gene: TRBJ2-5
len: 12
abundance: once